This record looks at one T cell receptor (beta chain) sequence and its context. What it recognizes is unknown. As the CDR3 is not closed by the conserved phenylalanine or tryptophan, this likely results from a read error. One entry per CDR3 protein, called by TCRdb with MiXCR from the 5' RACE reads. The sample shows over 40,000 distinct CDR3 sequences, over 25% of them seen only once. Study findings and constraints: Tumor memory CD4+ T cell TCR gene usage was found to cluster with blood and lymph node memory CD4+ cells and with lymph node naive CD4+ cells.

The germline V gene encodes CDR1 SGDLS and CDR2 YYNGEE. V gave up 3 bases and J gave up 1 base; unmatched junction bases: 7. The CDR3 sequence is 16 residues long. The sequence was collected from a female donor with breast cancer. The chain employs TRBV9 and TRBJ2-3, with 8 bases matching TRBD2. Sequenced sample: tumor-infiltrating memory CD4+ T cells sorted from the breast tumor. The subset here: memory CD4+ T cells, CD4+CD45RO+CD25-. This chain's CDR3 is CASSAGRVPRTDTQYC. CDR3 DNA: TGTGCCAGCAGCGCCGGGAGGGTTCCTCGCACAGATACGCAGTATTGT.